This T cell receptor (beta chain) was obtained from a study of OX40 agonist ivuxolimab in advanced cancers. About the research overall: Dose-escalation patients were diagnosed with hepatocellular carcinoma, melanoma, renal cell cancer or head and neck cancer. Two patients with cutaneous melanoma and one with hepatocellular carcinoma, three in total, showed partial responses. Findings and limits, study-wide: The average count of expanded clones was higher among CD8+ T cells than among CD4+. Normalized T-cell clonal expansion was also low in some nonresponders.

Looked up from germline, CDR1 is MNHNS and CDR2 is SASEGT. This CDR3 comprises 17 residues. Germline trimming cut 0 bases from V and 4 bases from J; bases unmatched to any gene: 4. On this clone itself: Its antigen is as yet unknown.

Profiling relied on immunoSEQ multiplex PCR, and the TCRdb table lists in-frame clones only, not all of them. The sample contains about 120,000 clones, 75% to 90% of which appear only once. The source material was CD4+ or CD8+ T cells sorted from blood, sampled in a trial of the OX40 agonist ivuxolimab. The J gene is TRBJ1-6, the V gene TRBV6-1; TRBD1 matches at 9 bases. This clonotype was sampled from an adult with an advanced solid tumor such as melanoma, head and neck, liver or kidney cancer. DNA of the CDR3: TGTGCCAGCAGTGAAGCGAGTGGGACAGGGTATAATTCACCCCTCCACTTT. Translation: CASSEASGTGYNSPLHF.